The 9 T cell receptor beta chains listed next were all sequenced from one sample in a study of blood T cell repertoires in COVID-19. TCRdb keeps only in-frame clones here, not all; method: immunoSEQ multiplex PCR. The sample has approximately 68,000 clones, roughly 91% seen once. Source material: peripheral blood. Receptors originate from a man between 45 and 60 years old with active COVID-19.

CDR3 sequence (DNA): TGTGCCAGCAGCTTAGCAGCGGGGGGCTACCCTAGCACAGATACGCAGTATTTT. Its translation is CASSLAAGGYPSTDTQYF. The chain carries TRBV7-2 and TRBJ2-3, with 9 bases fitting TRBD2. V was pared by 0 bases and J by 0 bases, with 7 bases of the junction left unmatched. CDR1 is SGHTA, CDR2 FQGNSA, per germline. The CDR3 sequence is 18 residues long. The entire variable domain, with the rest obtained from reference TRBV7-2 and TRBJ2-3, is as follows: GAGVSQSPSNKVTEKGKDVELRCDPISGHTALYWYRQSLGQGLEFLIYFQGNSAPDKSGLPSDRFSAERTGGSVSTLTIQRTQQEDSAVYLCASSLAAGGYPSTDTQYFGPGTRLTVL.

V gene TRBV4-1 combines with J gene TRBJ1-2; D is unclear. Trimming removed 0 bases from V and 4 bases from J, with 12 bases in between. Germline V CDR1 and CDR2: MGHRA, YSYEKL. The CDR3 has 15 residues. The CDR3 loop is CASSQETRRGYGYTF. CDR3 coding DNA: TGCGCCAGCAGCCAAGAGACGAGGCGCGGCTATGGCTACACCTTC.

The chain combines TRBV18 with TRBJ2-7; 7 bases line up with TRBD1. Germline assignment: CDR1 KGHSH and CDR2 LQKENI. CDR3 length equals 16 residues. The trim removed 6 bases at V and 0 bases at J, leaving 11 bases unmatched. Written as DNA, the CDR3 is TGTGCCAGCTCCCAGGGGGTACCGGGGAACTCCTACGAGCAGTACTTC. Its translation: CASSQGVPGNSYEQYF.

This sequence joins TRBV4-1 and TRBJ2-1; 10 bases match TRBD2. CDR3 size: 17 residues. The junction had 6 bases not matched to a gene; V was cut back by 3 bases and J by 1 base. Germline V gene data show CDR1 as MGHRA and CDR2 as YSYEKL. The CDR3 spells CASSQDPSGSSYNEQFF. The DNA for the CDR3 is TGCGCCAGCAGCCAGGACCCTAGCGGGAGTTCCTACAATGAGCAGTTCTTC.

In this sample, this clone turned up once. The rearrangement links TRBV30 to TRBJ1-4; D is perhaps TRBD1 (6 bases). Germline lookup yields CDR1 GTSNPN and CDR2 SVGIG (reference sequence). Trimming stripped 0 bases from V and 2 bases from J, with 13 bases between. The CDR3 extends over 16 amino acids. CDR3: CAWSVRRQGTNEKLFF. Written as DNA, the CDR3 is TGTGCCTGGAGTGTACGGCGGCAGGGGACTAATGAAAAACTGTTTTTT.

The rearrangement joins TRBV28 to TRBJ2-7; 11 nucleotides align to TRBD1. CDR1 and CDR2 from the germline V gene are MDHEN and SYDVKM. V lost 0 bases, J lost 5 bases, and 0 bases stayed unmatched. This CDR3 is built from 14 residues. The CDR3 loop reads CASSLWGQGDEQYF. CDR3 DNA: TGTGCCAGCAGTTTATGGGGACAGGGGGACGAGCAGTACTTC.

This clone was seen a handful of times. The CDR3, as DNA: TGCAGTGCTAGTAAGATAGCGGCGCTGCAGTTCTTC. Its translation is CSASKIAALQFF. The chain combines TRBV20-1 with TRBJ2-1; D possibly corresponds to TRBD2 (6 bases). The V and J ends lost 3 bases and 12 bases respectively, with 15 bases between them. The CDR3 consists of 12 residues. Looked up from germline, CDR1 is DFQATT and CDR2 is SNEGSKA (reference sequence).

This clone has just a few counts. CDR3 nucleotide sequence: TGTGCCAGCAGTCCGGACATTTCCTACGAGCAGTACTTC. Its protein product is CASSPDISYEQYF. This chain links TRBV7-2 with TRBJ2-7; a weak D match, TRBD1 (5 bases). Germline CDR1 and CDR2: SGHTA and FQGNSA. V lost 6 bases to trimming and J lost 1 base, with 10 bases between them. The CDR3 has 13 amino acids.

The chain uses TRBV19 and TRBJ2-7; 11 positions match TRBD2. This CDR3 contains 15 residues. Germline V CDR1 and CDR2: LNHDA, SQIVND (reference sequence). V lost 5 bases to trimming and J lost 1 base; unmatched junction nucleotides: 4. The CDR3 nucleotides read TGTGCCAGTAGTTTTCGACTAGCGGGGTCCTACGAGCAGTACTTC. This codes for CASSFRLAGSYEQYF.